This T cell receptor (beta chain) came from a study of T-cell reconstitution after alpha-beta-depleted transplantation in children. The CDR3 length is 14 residues. Trimming removed 0 bases from V and 4 bases from J, with 8 bases in between. Per the germline V gene, CDR1 is SGHNT and CDR2 is YYREEE (reference sequence). This clonotype occurred many times. Unique molecular identifiers were incorporated during preparation of the TCRbeta library. TCRdb passed the PCR reads through MiXCR, listing each CDR3 protein once. The sample has 7,000 or so distinct CDR3 sequences, around 5.3% seen once; the top ten hold more than 20%.

The starting material was PBMCs, mostly from graft donor cells, obtained 180 days after TCRalphabeta/CD19-depleted stem cell transplant. The chain combines TRBV5-4 with TRBJ1-5, with D possibly matching TRBD1 (6 bases). The sequence was obtained from a child younger than two who had a stem cell transplant for acute myeloid leukemia, so the T cells may come from the graft donor. The CDR3 sequence: CASSLDRANQPQHF. Here the CDR3 DNA reads TGTGCCAGCAGCTTGGACAGGGCTAATCAGCCCCAGCATTTT.